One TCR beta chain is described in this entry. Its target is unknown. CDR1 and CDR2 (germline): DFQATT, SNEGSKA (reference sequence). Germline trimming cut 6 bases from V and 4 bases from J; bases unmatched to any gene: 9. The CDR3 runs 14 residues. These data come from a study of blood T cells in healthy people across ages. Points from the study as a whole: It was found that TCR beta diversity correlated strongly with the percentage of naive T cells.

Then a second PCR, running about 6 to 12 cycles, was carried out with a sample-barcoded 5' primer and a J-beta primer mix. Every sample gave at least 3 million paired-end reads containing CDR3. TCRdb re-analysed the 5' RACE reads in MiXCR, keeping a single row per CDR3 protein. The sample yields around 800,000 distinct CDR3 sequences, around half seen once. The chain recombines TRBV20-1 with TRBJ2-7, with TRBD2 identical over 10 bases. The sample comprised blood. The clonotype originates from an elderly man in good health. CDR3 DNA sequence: TGCAGTGCCACTCCAACTAGCGGGACGTACGAGCAGTACTTC. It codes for CSATPTSGTYEQYF.